Detailed here is one T cell receptor (beta chain). This entry belongs to a study of T cell responses to AZD1222 COVID-19 vaccine. The V gene lost 8 bases and the J gene lost 1 base, with 14 bases spanning the gap. This CDR3 region has 13 residues. Looked up from germline, CDR1 is SQVTM and CDR2 is ANQGSEA. The table came from immunoSEQ multiplex PCR; TCRdb's copy has only in-frame clones and leaves some out. Altogether some 97,000 clones are present, just under 90% being singletons, with the ten largest covering about a sixth. The sequencing used peripheral blood, collected on day 0 of AZD1222 vaccination. The genes are TRBV29-1 and TRBJ2-5, with a weak D call TRBD2 (6 bases). The TCR was taken from an adult in good health. CDR3 DNA: TGCAGCACCTTCTCCGGGGGCCAAGAGACCCAGTACTTC. This encodes CSTFSGGQETQYF.